Below are 26 T cell receptor beta chains sequenced from a single sample in a study of T cell repertoires in cytomegalovirus infection. TCRdb reprocessed the reads via MiXCR and lists one record per CDR3 protein. The table lists about 160,000 distinct CDR3 sequences, roughly 21% of them singletons. These receptors are not linked to any known antigen. The source material was CD8+ T cells from cultured PBMCs, sampled from culture after CMV antigen stimulation. The receptors derive from a human donor in good health (CMV status not recorded). Some clones in this sample may be carry-over from other donors' samples.

This clonotype was observed a handful of times. This chain uses TRBV4-3 with TRBJ2-3; 7 bases fit TRBD2. CDR1 is LGHNA and CDR2 is YSLEER in the germline V gene. The CDR3 is made up of 18 amino acids. The V gene end was trimmed by 0 bases and the J gene end by 0 bases; junction bases not matched to a gene: 9. CDR3 in DNA: TGCGCCAGCAGCCAAGATGAGTGGGGGGGAGTCAGCACAGATACGCAGTATTTT. Amino acid sequence: CASSQDEWGGVSTDTQYF.

The V call is TRBV6-5, the J call TRBJ2-1; 7 positions match TRBD2. V gave up 5 bases and J gave up 0 bases; unmatched junction bases: 7. CDR1 MNHEY and CDR2 SVGAGI come from the germline V gene. The length of the CDR3 is 16 residues. The DNA for the CDR3 is TGTGCCAGCAGTACCACTAGCGCTCGCTCCTACAATGAGCAGTTCTTC. This gives the protein CASSTTSARSYNEQFF.

This clonotype came up a few times. The V call is TRBV7-2, the J call TRBJ1-6; perhaps TRBD1 as D (5 bases). The germline gives CDR1 SGHTA, CDR2 FQGNSA. V lost 1 base, J lost 2 bases, and 15 bases lay in between. The CDR3 has 18 residues. The CDR3 DNA is TGTGCCAGCAGCTTAGGGGCAGACCAGGGAACCTATAATTCACCCCTCCACTTT. Translating it yields CASSLGADQGTYNSPLHF.

J is TRBJ1-4 and V is TRBV6-5, with 7 bases matching TRBD1. The CDR3 runs 15 residues. The V and J ends lost 8 bases and 7 bases, in that order; junction bases with no gene match: 13. Germline V gene lookup returns CDR1 MNHEY and CDR2 SVGAGI. The CDR3 region has the DNA TGTGCCAGCGGGGAGTACAGGGGCGCGGGTGAAAAACTGTTTTTT. Its protein is CASGEYRGAGEKLFF.

The chain is built from TRBV11-2 and TRBJ2-5; TRBD2 might be the D (5 bases). The CDR3 consists of 14 residues. V lost 5 bases and J 1 base, leaving 11 bases between the germline ends. CDR1 SGHAT and CDR2 FQNNGV come from the germline V gene. DNA of the CDR3: TGTGCCAGCAGCCCAAGGGCGGGCCAAGAGACCCAGTACTTC. It is translated as CASSPRAGQETQYF.

This clonotype was counted between two and nine times. The chain is built from TRBV2 and TRBJ2-1; D not resolved. CDR1 and CDR2 (germline): SNHLY, FYNNEI. The ends were cut back, 6 bases at V and 5 bases at J, with 2 bases in the middle. The CDR3 sequence is 10 residues long. The CDR3 protein is CASRDNEQFF. CDR3 DNA: TGTGCCAGCAGGGACAATGAGCAGTTCTTC.

This clonotype was detected a few times. The chain couples TRBV10-3 to TRBJ2-1; 9 nucleotides agree with TRBD1. Germline-derived CDR1 and CDR2 are ENHRY and SYGVKD. V was pared by 6 bases and J by 10 bases, with 10 bases of the junction left unmatched. The CDR3 is 14 amino acids. CDR3 loop: CAISLQGAEREQFF. CDR3 nucleotides: TGTGCCATCAGCTTACAGGGGGCTGAGCGGGAGCAGTTCTTC.

This clonotype was seen more than once but under ten times. V gene TRBV7-9 combines with J gene TRBJ2-2, with 8 bases matching TRBD2. CDR3 size: 16 residues. The germline V gene encodes CDR1 SEHNR and CDR2 FQNEAQ (reference sequence). With V trimmed by 5 bases and J by 3 bases, 8 bases remained unmatched. DNA of the CDR3: TGTGCCAGCAGCCCGCCAGGTAGCGGGGACACCGGGGAGCTGTTTTTT. It translates to CASSPPGSGDTGELFF.

This clonotype came up a few times. V usage is TRBV7-6 and J usage is TRBJ1-1; TRBD1 matches at 8 bases. Germline V gene data show CDR1 as SGHVS and CDR2 as FNYEAQ. V shed 5 bases, J shed 0 bases, and the junction held 11 bases outside the gene matches. This CDR3 spans 17 amino acids. CDR3 DNA sequence: TGTGCCAGCAGCCTTGGGACAGGCAGGGCTCTGAACACTGAAGCTTTCTTT. Amino acids: CASSLGTGRALNTEAFF.

The CDR3 spells CASKGANVLTF. The CDR3 DNA follows: TGTGCCAGCAAAGGGGCCAACGTCCTGACTTTC. The chain employs TRBV7-6 and TRBJ2-6, with D unresolved. The V gene lost 7 bases and the J gene lost 4 bases, with 2 bases spanning the gap. The CDR3 length is 11 residues. The germline CDR1 and CDR2 sequences are SGHVS and FNYEAQ.

This clonotype was found once. This chain joins TRBV7-6 and TRBJ2-1, with 13 bases identical to TRBD2. Trimming took 5 bases from V and 0 from J; bases not matched to a gene: 7. CDR3 length: 18 amino acids. Per the germline V gene, CDR1 is SGHVS and CDR2 is FNYEAQ. The CDR3 loop reads CASSRTSGGASSYNEQFF. CDR3 bases: TGTGCCAGCAGCCGGACTAGCGGGGGTGCCAGCTCCTACAATGAGCAGTTCTTC. The full variable domain, completed using reference TRBV7-6 and TRBJ2-1, is GAGVSQSPRYKVTKRGQDVALRCDPISGHVSLYWYRQALGQGPEFLTYFNYEAQQDKSGLPNDRFSAERPEGSISTLTIQRTEQRDSAMYRCASSRTSGGASSYNEQFFGPGTRLTVL.

This clonotype was detected a few times. The V call is TRBV7-6, the J call TRBJ2-3, with 8 bases identical to TRBD1. Looked up from germline, CDR1 is SGHVS and CDR2 is FNYEAQ. The CDR3 is 18 amino acids. Losses at the gene ends were 5 bases for V and 5 bases for J; bases not matched to a gene: 18. CDR3 DNA sequence: TGTGCCAGCAGCCTCGGGTTAGCCCCGACACAGGGGGAAGATACGCAGTATTTT. Translating it yields CASSLGLAPTQGEDTQYF. Looking up the rest from reference TRBV7-6 and TRBJ2-3 gives the full variable domain: GAGVSQSPRYKVTKRGQDVALRCDPISGHVSLYWYRQALGQGPEFLTYFNYEAQQDKSGLPNDRFSAERPEGSISTLTIQRTEQRDSAMYRCASSLGLAPTQGEDTQYFGPGTRLTVL.

The chain combines TRBV7-2 with TRBJ1-5; TRBD1 matches 7 bases. Germline V CDR1 and CDR2: SGHTA, FQGNSA. Germline trimming cut 4 bases from V and 2 bases from J; bases unmatched to any gene: 5. This CDR3 region has 15 residues. In DNA form, the CDR3 reads TGTGCCAGCAGCTCGACAGGGATGGGCAATCAGCCCCAGCATTTT. Protein: CASSSTGMGNQPQHF.

This clonotype was counted only a few times. The DNA for the CDR3 is TGCAGTGCTAGAGTCGGACAGGGGAACACTGAAGCTTTCTTT. As protein: CSARVGQGNTEAFF. The V gene is TRBV20-1, the J gene TRBJ1-1; 8 nucleotides align to TRBD1. The CDR3 covers 14 residues. V gave up 1 base and J gave up 1 base; unmatched junction bases: 2. The germline V gene encodes CDR1 DFQATT and CDR2 SNEGSKA (reference sequence).

Here the CDR3 DNA reads TGTGCCAGCCGGACAGCGAGGATGGGGATCTACGAGCAGTACTTC. This gives the protein CASRTARMGIYEQYF. The chain combines TRBV27 with TRBJ2-7, with D possibly matching TRBD1 (6 bases). V gave up 8 bases and J gave up 3 bases, with 20 bases separating them. CDR1 is MNHEY and CDR2 is SMNVEV in the germline V gene (reference sequence). This CDR3 is 15 amino acids long.

The chain uses TRBV7-8 and TRBJ1-4, with TRBD1 as a possible D gene (5 bases). This CDR3 comprises 15 residues. Germline V lookup: CDR1 SGHVS, CDR2 FQNEAQ. V lost 2 bases to trimming and J lost 6 bases, with 13 bases between them. The CDR3 region has the DNA TGTGCCAGCAGCTTAACTTCGGGGGTTTATGAAAAACTGTTTTTT. This codes for CASSLTSGVYEKLFF.

The chain recombines TRBV7-8 with TRBJ2-5; 7 bases align to TRBD1. V shed 2 bases and J 3 bases; nucleotides not matched to a gene: 6. CDR3 length: 15 amino acids. From germline, CDR1 is SGHVS and CDR2 FQNEAQ. CDR3 nucleotide sequence: TGTGCCAGCAGCTTACCGCAGGGGGAAGAAGAGACCCAGTACTTC. This codes for CASSLPQGEEETQYF.

In DNA form, the CDR3 reads TGTGCCACCAGCTCTCCGAACACTGAAGCTTTCTTT. Translated: CATSSPNTEAFF. The rearrangement links TRBV15 to TRBJ1-1; D not resolved. Looked up from germline, CDR1 is LNHNV and CDR2 is YYDKDF (reference sequence). Deletions cut 5 bases from V and 1 base from J, with 5 bases between. The CDR3 consists of 12 residues.

The gene calls are TRBV4-2 and TRBJ1-1, with a tentative D call TRBD1 (5 bases). The CDR3 runs to 15 residues. V was clipped by 0 bases and J by 4 bases, with 12 bases between them. Germline-derived CDR1 and CDR2 are LGHNA and YNFKEQ. The CDR3 protein is CASSQEDTLGTEAFF. The CDR3 coding sequence is TGTGCCAGCAGCCAAGAGGACACTTTAGGCACTGAAGCTTTCTTT.

This clonotype was recorded a few times. The chain uses TRBV7-6 and TRBJ1-1, with 7 bases aligning to TRBD1. The CDR3 covers 16 residues. The junction had 9 bases not matched to a gene; V was cut back by 4 bases and J by 1 base. Germline CDR1 and CDR2: SGHVS and FNYEAQ. The CDR3: CASSSYQGQRNTEAFF. CDR3 DNA sequence: TGTGCCAGCAGCTCATACCAGGGACAGAGGAACACTGAAGCTTTCTTT.

This clonotype was observed at least ten times. V is TRBV10-3 and J is TRBJ2-7; 7 bases map to TRBD2. Trimming cost V 11 bases and J 0 bases; bases outside gene matches: 7. The CDR3 is made up of 13 amino acids. In germline, CDR1 is ENHRY, CDR2 SYGVKD. CDR3 protein: CAALATPSYEQYF. Written as DNA, the CDR3 is TGTGCCGCACTAGCGACCCCCTCCTACGAGCAGTACTTC.

The chain recombines TRBV12-3 or TRBV12-4 with TRBJ2-2; a weak D match, TRBD1 (6 bases). Trimming left V 4 bases short and J 5 bases short, with 17 bases between. The CDR3 contains 16 residues. Here the CDR3 reads CASSWDNSIKTGELFF. For the CDR3, the DNA is TGTGCCAGCAGTTGGGACAACTCGATCAAAACCGGGGAGCTGTTTTTT.

This clonotype was observed a few times. The chain recombines TRBV7-7 with TRBJ1-4; 7 bases agree with TRBD1. Germline assignment: CDR1 SSHAT and CDR2 FNYEAQ (reference sequence). Unmatched junction bases numbered 10, after V lost 5 bases and J lost 7 bases. This CDR3 is 15 amino acids long. CDR3 residues: CASSPSQGRGEKLFF. Here the CDR3 DNA reads TGTGCCAGCAGCCCCTCACAGGGGAGGGGTGAAAAACTGTTTTTT.

J is TRBJ1-6 and V is TRBV20-1; a possible D gene is TRBD1 (5 bases). In germline, CDR1 is DFQATT, CDR2 SNEGSKA (reference sequence). This CDR3 is 17 amino acids long. The V end lost 1 base, the J end lost 0 bases, and 13 bases lay between the germline ends. The CDR3, as DNA: TGCAGTGCTAGAGCGACAGTGGAAAGCTCCTATAATTCACCCCTCCACTTT. Protein product: CSARATVESSYNSPLHF.

This chain links TRBV2 with TRBJ2-7; 7 nucleotides align to TRBD1. Trimming at V came to 7 bases and at J to 2 bases, leaving 5 bases not matched to a gene. Germline V gene lookup returns CDR1 SNHLY and CDR2 FYNNEI. The CDR3 covers 13 residues. The chain's CDR3 is CASIPGQPYEQYF. CDR3 coding DNA: TGTGCCAGCATCCCGGGACAGCCCTACGAGCAGTACTTC.

The table lists this clonotype with a few counts. The chain has TRBV7-2 and TRBJ1-5; D possibly corresponds to TRBD1 (6 bases). This CDR3 has 15 residues. The V end was cut by 7 bases, the J end by 1 base, with 14 bases between. Germline CDR1 SGHTA, CDR2 FQGNSA. CDR3 loop: CASKSRDKSNQPQHF. The DNA for the CDR3 is TGTGCCAGCAAGTCCCGGGACAAGAGCAATCAGCCCCAGCATTTT.